This T cell receptor (beta chain) was recorded in a study of shared T cell receptors in the human thymus. Germline V gene data show CDR1 as GTSNPN and CDR2 as SVGIG (reference sequence). Trimming stripped 3 bases from V and 2 bases from J, with 10 bases between. This CDR3 contains 14 residues. Sequenced by immunoSEQ multiplex PCR; TCRdb stores in-frame clones only, minus some. Of around 340,000 clones in the sample, approximately 95% are singletons; the top ten hold roughly 0.02%. The chain joins TRBV30 to TRBJ1-4; D is undetermined. Input material: thymocytes. This TCR derives from a human donor. CDR3 nucleotide sequence: TGTGCCTGGAGCTGGACTTCTACTAATGAAAAACTGTTTTTT. This encodes CAWSWTSTNEKLFF.